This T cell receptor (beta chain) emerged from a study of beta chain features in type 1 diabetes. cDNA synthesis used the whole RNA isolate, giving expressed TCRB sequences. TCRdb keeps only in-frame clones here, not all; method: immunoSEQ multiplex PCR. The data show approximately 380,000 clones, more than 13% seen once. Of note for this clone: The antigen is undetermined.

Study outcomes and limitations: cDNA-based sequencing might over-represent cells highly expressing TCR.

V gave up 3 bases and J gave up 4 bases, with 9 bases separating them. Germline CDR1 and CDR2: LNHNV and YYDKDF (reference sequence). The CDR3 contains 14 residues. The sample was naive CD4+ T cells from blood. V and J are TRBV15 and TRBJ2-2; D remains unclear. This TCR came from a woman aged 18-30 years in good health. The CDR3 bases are TGTGCCACCAGCAGCGATCTAGGCACCGGGGAGCTGTTTTTT. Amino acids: CATSSDLGTGELFF. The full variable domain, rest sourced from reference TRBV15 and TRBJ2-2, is DAMVIQNPRYQVTQFGKPVTLSCSQTLNHNVMYWYQQKSSQAPKLLFHYYDKDFNNEADTPDNFQSRRPNTSFCFLDIRSPGLGDTAMYLCATSSDLGTGELFFGEGSRLTVL.